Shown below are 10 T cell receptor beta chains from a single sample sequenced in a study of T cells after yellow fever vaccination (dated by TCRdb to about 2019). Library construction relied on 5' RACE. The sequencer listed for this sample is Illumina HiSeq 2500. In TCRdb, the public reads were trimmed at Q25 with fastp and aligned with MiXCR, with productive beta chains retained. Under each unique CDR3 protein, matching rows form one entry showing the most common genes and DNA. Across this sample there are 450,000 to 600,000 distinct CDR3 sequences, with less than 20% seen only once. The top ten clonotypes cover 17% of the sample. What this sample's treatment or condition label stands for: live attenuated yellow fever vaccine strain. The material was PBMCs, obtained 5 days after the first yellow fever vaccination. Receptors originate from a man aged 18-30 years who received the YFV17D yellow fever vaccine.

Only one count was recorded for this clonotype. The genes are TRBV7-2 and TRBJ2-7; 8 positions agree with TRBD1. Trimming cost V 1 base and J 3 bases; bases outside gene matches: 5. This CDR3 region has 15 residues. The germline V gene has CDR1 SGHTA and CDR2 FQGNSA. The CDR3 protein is CASSLEYRGDYEQYF. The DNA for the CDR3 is TGTGCCAGCAGCTTAGAGTACAGGGGGGACTACGAGCAGTACTTC.

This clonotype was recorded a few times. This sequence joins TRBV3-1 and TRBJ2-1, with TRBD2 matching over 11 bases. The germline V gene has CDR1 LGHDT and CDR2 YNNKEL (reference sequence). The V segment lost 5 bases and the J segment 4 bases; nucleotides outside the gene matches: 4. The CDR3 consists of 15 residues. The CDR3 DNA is TGTGCCAGCAGCGAGGGACTAGCGGCTTACAATGAGCAGTTCTTC. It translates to CASSEGLAAYNEQFF.

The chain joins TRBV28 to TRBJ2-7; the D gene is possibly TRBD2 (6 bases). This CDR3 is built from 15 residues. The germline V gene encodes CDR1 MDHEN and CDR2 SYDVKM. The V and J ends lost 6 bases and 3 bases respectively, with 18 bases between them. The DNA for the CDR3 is TGTGCCAGCAGCTCAGCCGGGAGTATGAGCTACGAGCAGTACGTC. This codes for CASSSAGSMSYEQYV.

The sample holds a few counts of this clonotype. The chain's CDR3 is CASSLGWRGSKNPYEQYF. CDR3 in DNA: TGTGCCAGCAGCTTAGGTTGGCGGGGGTCAAAAAACCCCTACGAGCAGTACTTC. The genes are TRBV11-2 and TRBJ2-7; 7 bases are a match to TRBD2. J was trimmed by 2 bases and V by 1 base; bases with no gene match: 14. Germline lookup yields CDR1 SGHAT and CDR2 FQNNGV. The CDR3 has 18 amino acids.

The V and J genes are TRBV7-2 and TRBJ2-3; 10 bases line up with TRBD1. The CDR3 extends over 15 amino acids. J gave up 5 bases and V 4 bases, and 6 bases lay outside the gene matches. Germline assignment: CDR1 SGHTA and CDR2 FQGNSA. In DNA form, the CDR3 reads TGTGCCAGCAGCTCGGGACAGGGGAGAGGAGATACGCAGTATTTT. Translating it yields CASSSGQGRGDTQYF.

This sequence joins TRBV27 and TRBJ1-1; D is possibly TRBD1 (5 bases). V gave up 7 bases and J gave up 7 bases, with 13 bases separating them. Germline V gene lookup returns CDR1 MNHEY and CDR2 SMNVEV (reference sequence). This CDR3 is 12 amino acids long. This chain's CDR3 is CASKGTGIEAFF. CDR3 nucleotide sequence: TGTGCCAGCAAAGGGACGGGTATTGAAGCTTTCTTT.

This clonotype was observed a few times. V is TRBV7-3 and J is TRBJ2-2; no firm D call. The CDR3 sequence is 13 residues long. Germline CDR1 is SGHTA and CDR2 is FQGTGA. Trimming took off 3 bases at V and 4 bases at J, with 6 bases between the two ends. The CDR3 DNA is TGTGCCAGCAGCTTGGAGACCACCGGGGAGCTGTTTTTT. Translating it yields CASSLETTGELFF.

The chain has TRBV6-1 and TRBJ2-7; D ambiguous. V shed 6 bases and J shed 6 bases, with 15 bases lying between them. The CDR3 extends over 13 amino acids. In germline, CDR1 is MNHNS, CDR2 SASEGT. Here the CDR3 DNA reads TGTGCCAGCAGGCCCGATGGTTTTACCGAGCAGTACTTC. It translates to CASRPDGFTEQYF.

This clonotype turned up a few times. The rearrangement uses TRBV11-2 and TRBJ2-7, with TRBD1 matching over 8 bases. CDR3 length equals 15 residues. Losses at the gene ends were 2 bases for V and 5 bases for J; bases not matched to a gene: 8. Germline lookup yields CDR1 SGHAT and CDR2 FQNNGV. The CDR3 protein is CASSLTGQGSHEQYF. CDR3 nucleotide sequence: TGTGCCAGCAGCTTAACTGGACAGGGAAGCCACGAGCAGTACTTC. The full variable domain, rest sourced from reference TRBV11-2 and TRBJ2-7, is EAGVAQSPRYKIIEKRQSVAFWCNPISGHATLYWYQQILGQGPKLLIQFQNNGVVDDSQLPKDRFSAERLKGVDSTLKIQPAKLEDSAVYLCASSLTGQGSHEQYFGPGTRLTVT.

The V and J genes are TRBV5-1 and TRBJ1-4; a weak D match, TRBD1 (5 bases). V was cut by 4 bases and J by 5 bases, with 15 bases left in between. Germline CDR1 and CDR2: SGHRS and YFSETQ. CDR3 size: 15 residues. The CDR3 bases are TGCGCCAGCAGCGTCCGGGGCCTGGGGAATGAAAAACTGTTTTTT. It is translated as CASSVRGLGNEKLFF.